The clone carrying this T cell receptor beta chain rates as medium-sized (0.01 to 0.1%). Its antigen is not known. These data are taken from a study of T cell repertoires in cytomegalovirus infection. About the research overall: A matching HLA type, together with CMV infection, was signaled by public TCR beta signatures.

Trimming left V 2 bases short and J 6 bases short, with 19 bases between. The germline gives CDR1 SGHTA, CDR2 FQGNSA. This CDR3 spans 17 amino acids. TCRdb processed the reads anew with MiXCR; each CDR3 protein has one entry. This table has about half a million distinct CDR3 sequences, 25% to 35% appearing once. Notes on the study in general: CMV-specific TCR beta clonotypes restricted by HLA-C dominated the ex vivo response.

Sequenced here: cultured PBMCs, sampled from culture after CMV antigen stimulation. The V call is TRBV7-2, the J call TRBJ2-2; D may match TRBD1 or TRBD2 (5 bases each). This receptor was taken from a human donor in good health (CMV status not recorded). Some clones in this sample may be carry-over from other donors' samples. CDR3 sequence (DNA): TGTGCCAGCAGCTTAAGGCTTGTAGGGGAGTTTGCCGGGGAGCTGTTTTTT. It specifies CASSLRLVGEFAGELFF.